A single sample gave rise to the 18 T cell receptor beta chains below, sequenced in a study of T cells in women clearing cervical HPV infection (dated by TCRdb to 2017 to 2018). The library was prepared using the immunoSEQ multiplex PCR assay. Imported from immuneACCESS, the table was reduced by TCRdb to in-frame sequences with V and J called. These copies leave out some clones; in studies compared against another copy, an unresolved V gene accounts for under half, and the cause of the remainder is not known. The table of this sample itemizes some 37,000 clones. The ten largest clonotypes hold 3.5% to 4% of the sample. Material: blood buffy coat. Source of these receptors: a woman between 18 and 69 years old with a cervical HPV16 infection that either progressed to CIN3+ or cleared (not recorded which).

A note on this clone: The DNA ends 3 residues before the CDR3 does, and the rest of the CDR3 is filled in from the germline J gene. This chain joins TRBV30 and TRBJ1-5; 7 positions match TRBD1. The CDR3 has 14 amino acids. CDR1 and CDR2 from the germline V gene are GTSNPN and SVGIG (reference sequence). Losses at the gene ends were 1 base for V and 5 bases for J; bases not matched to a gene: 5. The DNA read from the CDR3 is TGTGCCTGGAGTGGGACAGGTCTCTATCAGCCC. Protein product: CAWSGTGLYQP. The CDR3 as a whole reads CAWSGTGLYQPQHF.

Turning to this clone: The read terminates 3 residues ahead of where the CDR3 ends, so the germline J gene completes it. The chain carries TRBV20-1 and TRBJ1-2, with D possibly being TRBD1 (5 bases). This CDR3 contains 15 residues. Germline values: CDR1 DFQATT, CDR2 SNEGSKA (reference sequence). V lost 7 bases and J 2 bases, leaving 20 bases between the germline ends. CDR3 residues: CSGYTYKTDNYGYTF. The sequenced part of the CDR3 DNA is TGCAGTGGTTATACTTATAAGACAGACAACTATGGC.

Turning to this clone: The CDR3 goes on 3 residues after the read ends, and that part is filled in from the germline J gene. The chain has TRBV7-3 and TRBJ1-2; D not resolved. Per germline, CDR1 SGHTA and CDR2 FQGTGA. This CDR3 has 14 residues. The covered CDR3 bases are TGTGCCAGCATCCCCCCCGCCCCCGGTTGCGGC. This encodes CASIPPAPGCG. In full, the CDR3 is CASIPPAPGCGYTF. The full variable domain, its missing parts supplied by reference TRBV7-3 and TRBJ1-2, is GAGVSQTPSNKVTEKGKYVELRCDPISGHTALYWYRQSLGQGPEFLIYFQGTGAADDSGLPNDRFFAVRPEGSVSTLKIQRTERGDSAVYLCASIPPAPGCGYTFGSGTRLTVV.

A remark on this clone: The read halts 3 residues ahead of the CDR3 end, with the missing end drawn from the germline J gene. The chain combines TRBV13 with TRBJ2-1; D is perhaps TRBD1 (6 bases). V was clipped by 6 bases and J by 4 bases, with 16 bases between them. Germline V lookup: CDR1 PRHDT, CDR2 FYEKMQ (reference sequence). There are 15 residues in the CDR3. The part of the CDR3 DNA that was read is TGTGCCAGCAGAACCAGGGGCGCCAGATACAATGAG. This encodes CASRTRGARYNE. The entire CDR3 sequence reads CASRTRGARYNEQFF.

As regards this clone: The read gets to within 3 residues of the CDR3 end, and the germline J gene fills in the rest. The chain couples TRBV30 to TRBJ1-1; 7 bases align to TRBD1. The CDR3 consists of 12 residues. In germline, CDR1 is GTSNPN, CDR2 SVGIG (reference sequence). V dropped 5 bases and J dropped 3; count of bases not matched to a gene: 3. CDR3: CAWRGQYTEAFF. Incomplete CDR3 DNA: TGTGCCTGGCGGGGACAGTACACTGAA.

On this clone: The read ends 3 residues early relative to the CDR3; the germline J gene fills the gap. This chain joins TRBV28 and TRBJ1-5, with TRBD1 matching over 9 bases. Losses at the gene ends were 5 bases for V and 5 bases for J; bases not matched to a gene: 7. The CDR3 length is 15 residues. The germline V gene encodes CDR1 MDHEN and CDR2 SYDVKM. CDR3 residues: CASSPPQGAHQPQHF. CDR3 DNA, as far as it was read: TGTGCCAGCAGTCCCCCACAGGGGGCCCATCAGCCC.

CDR3 in amino acids: CASSHSREGYEQYF. The CDR3 bases that were read are TGTGCCAGCAGCCACTCGCGGGAGGGCTACGAG. The rearrangement links TRBV5-4 to TRBJ2-7; 9 nucleotides align to TRBD2. The read ends 3 residues before the CDR3 terminus; that terminus is restored from the germline J gene. The CDR3 extends over 14 amino acids. The germline gives CDR1 SGHNT, CDR2 YYREEE (reference sequence). The V segment lost 4 bases and the J segment 3 bases; nucleotides outside the gene matches: 5.

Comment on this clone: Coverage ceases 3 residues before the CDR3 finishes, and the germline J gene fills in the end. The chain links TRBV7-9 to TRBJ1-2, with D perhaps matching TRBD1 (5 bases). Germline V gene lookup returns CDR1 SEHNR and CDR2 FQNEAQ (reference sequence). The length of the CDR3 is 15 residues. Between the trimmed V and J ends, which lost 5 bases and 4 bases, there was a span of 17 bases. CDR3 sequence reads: CASSPRDSRSYGYTF. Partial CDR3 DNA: TGTGCCAGCAGCCCTAGGGACTCCAGGAGCTATGGC.

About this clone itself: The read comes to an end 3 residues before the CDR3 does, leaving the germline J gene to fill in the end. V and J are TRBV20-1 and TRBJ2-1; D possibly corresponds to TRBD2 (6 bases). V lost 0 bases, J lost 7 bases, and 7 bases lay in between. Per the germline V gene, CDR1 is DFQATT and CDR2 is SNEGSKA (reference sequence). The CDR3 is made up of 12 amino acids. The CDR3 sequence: CSARDRGNEQFF. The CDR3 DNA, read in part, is TGCAGTGCTAGAGATCGGGGGAATGAG.

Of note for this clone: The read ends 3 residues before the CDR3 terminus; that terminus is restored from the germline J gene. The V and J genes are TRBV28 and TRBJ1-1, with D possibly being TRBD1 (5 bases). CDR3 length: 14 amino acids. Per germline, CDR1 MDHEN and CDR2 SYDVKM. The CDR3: CASSLKGGVTEAFF. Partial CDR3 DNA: TGTGCCAGCAGTTTAAAAGGAGGGGTGACCGAA. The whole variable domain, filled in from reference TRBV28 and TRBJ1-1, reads DVKVTQSSRYLVKRTGEKVFLECVQDMDHENMFWYRQDPGLGLRLIYFSYDVKMKEKGDIPEGYSVSREKKERFSLILESASTNQTSMYLCASSLKGGVTEAFFGQGTRLTVV.

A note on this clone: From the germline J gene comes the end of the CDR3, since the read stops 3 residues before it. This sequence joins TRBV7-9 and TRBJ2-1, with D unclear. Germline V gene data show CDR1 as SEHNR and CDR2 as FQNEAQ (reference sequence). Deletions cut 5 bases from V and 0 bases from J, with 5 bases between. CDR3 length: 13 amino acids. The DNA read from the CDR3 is TGTGCCAGCAGCGCGAGCTCCTACAATGAG. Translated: CASSASSYNE. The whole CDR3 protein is CASSASSYNEQFF.

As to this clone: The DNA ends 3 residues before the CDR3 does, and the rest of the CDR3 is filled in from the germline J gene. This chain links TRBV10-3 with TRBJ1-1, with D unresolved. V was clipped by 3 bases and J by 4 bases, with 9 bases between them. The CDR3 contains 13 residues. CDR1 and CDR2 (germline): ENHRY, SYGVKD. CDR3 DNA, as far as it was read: TGTGCCATCAGTGAAGGGCAGGTCACTGAA. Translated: CAISEGQVTE. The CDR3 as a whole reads CAISEGQVTEAFF.

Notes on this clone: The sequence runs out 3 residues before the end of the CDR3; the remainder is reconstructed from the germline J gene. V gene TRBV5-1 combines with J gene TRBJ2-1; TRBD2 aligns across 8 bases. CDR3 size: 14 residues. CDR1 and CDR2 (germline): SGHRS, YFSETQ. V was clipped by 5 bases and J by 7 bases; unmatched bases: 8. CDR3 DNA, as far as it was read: TGCGCCAGCAGTCTTACTAGCGGATCTAATGAG. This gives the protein CASSLTSGSNE. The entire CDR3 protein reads CASSLTSGSNEQFF.

The DNA read from the CDR3 is TGTGCCAGTAGCAAAAGGGACTACCAGAGCTCCTACAATGAG. Residues: CASSKRDYQSSYNE. The full-length CDR3 reads as CASSKRDYQSSYNEQFF. The rearrangement links TRBV19 to TRBJ2-1; 7 bases match TRBD2. The DNA ends 3 residues before the CDR3 does, and the rest of the CDR3 is filled in from the germline J gene. This CDR3 comprises 17 residues. CDR1 is LNHDA and CDR2 is SQIVND in the germline V gene (reference sequence). Trimming took 6 bases from V and 0 from J; bases not matched to a gene: 11.

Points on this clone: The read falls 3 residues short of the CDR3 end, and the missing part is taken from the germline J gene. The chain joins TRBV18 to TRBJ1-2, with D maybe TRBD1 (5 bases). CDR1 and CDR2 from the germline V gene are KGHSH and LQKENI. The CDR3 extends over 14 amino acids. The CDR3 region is CASSLSQGTYDYTF. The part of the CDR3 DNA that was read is TGTGCCAGCTCACTCAGTCAGGGAACCTACGAC.

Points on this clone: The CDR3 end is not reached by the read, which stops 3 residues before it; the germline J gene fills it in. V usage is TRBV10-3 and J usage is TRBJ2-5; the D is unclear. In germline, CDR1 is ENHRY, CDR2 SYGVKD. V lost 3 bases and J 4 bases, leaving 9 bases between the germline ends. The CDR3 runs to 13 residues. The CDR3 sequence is CAISDPLGETQYF. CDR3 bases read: TGTGCCATCAGTGACCCTCTAGGAGAGACC.

CDR3 loop: CASTVGLQETQYF. The CDR3 bases that were read are TGTGCCAGCACCGTGGGACTACAAGAGACC. The V call is TRBV5-6, the J call TRBJ2-5; TRBD2 aligns across 7 bases. Sequencing ends 3 residues short of the CDR3 end; the germline J gene provides the rest. Trimming removed 6 bases from V and 2 bases from J; junction bases left unmatched: 4. The CDR3 runs to 13 residues. Germline lookup yields CDR1 SGHDT and CDR2 YYEEEE.

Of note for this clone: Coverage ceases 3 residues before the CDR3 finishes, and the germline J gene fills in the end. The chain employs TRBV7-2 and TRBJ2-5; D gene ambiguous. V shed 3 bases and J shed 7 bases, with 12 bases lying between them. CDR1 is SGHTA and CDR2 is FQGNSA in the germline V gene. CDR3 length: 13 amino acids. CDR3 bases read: TGTGCCAGCAGCTTCGGCTTATCAGGGACC. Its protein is CASSFGLSGT. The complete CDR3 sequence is CASSFGLSGTQYF.